The rows below give T cell receptor beta chains drawn from one sample of a study of cytomegalovirus exposure and HLA in healthy donors. Generated by immunoSEQ multiplex PCR, the TCRdb table keeps only in-frame clones and is missing some. The data contain 150,000 or so clones, roughly 80% of them seen just once; the ten biggest clones take up around 2.5%. Sequences were obtained from PBMCs. Receptors originate from a female donor in good health and CMV-seronegative. Both conserved end residues are part of each CDR3. The order of the fields is J gene, V gene, D gene, clone size, CDR3 protein, CDR3 DNA. A D gene is named only where the DNA matches it firmly. Only some rows state a clone size, as once, few, many or a class for expanded clones.

TRBJ2-5 | TRBV10-3 | TRBD2 | . | CAISGRVGVRGEGRKETQYF | TGTGCCATCAGTGGGCGTGTTGGGGTTCGGGGGGAGGGCCGCAAGGAGACCCAGTACTTC
TRBJ2-7 | TRBV15 | TRBD2 | . | CATSRGAGEGYEQYF | TGTGCCACCAGCAGAGGAGCGGGAGAGGGGTACGAGCAGTACTTC
TRBJ2-7 | TRBV4-1 | . | . | CASSQAPGYEQYF | TGCGCCAGCAGCCAAGCCCCGGGCTACGAGCAGTACTTC
TRBJ2-1 | TRBV5-8 | TRBD1 | . | CASSLGQGVHNEQFF | TGTGCCAGCAGCTTGGGACAGGGGGTGCACAATGAGCAGTTCTTC
TRBJ2-2 | TRBV28 | . | . | CASSLVGPGSGELFF | TGTGCCAGCAGTTTAGTAGGGCCGGGATCCGGGGAGCTGTTTTTT
TRBJ1-5 | TRBV6-6 | . | few | CASTAGTMDQPQHF | TGTGCCAGCACCGCCGGGACAATGGATCAGCCCCAGCATTTT
TRBJ1-4 | TRBV9 | . | . | CASSPRQNSNEKLFF | TGTGCCAGCAGCCCCCGACAGAATTCTAATGAAAAACTGTTTTTT
TRBJ2-3 | TRBV29-1 | . | . | CSVMGQVTDTQYF | TGCAGCGTTATGGGCCAGGTCACAGATACGCAGTATTTT
TRBJ2-5 | TRBV15 | . | once | CATSREGGPYQETQYF | TGTGCCACCAGCAGAGAAGGAGGCCCCTACCAAGAGACCCAGTACTTC
TRBJ1-1 | TRBV29-1 | . | . | CSVGGRGGNTEAFF | TGCAGCGTTGGGGGGCGGGGGGGGAACACTGAAGCTTTCTTT
TRBJ1-1 | TRBV7-6 | . | few | CASSSARGILTEAFF | TGTGCCAGCAGCTCGGCCCGGGGGATTCTCACTGAAGCTTTCTTT
TRBJ2-1 | TRBV30 | . | . | CASTRLSYNEQFF | TGTGCCTCTACCAGGCTCTCCTACAATGAGCAGTTCTTC
TRBJ1-6 | TRBV7-2 | TRBD1 | . | CASSWTGYNSPLHF | TGTGCCAGCAGCTGGACAGGGTATAATTCACCCCTCCACTTT
TRBJ2-1 | TRBV27 | . | . | CASSLSGEQFF | TGTGCCAGCAGTTTATCGGGCGAGCAGTTCTTC
TRBJ1-2 | TRBV6-5 | . | . | CASSRGGAGYYGYTF | TGTGCCAGCAGTAGGGGGGGGGCGGGCTACTATGGCTACACCTTC
TRBJ2-1 | TRBV7-3 | TRBD2 | once | CASSLAVNSYNEQFF | TGTGCCAGCAGTCTAGCGGTTAACTCCTACAATGAGCAGTTCTTC
TRBJ2-3 | TRBV7-8 | TRBD2 | . | CASGTTTDTQYF | TGTGCCAGTGGGACTACCACAGATACGCAGTATTTT
TRBJ2-2 | TRBV27 | . | . | CASSPFGSSTGELFF | TGTGCCAGCAGCCCTTTCGGGAGTAGCACCGGGGAGCTGTTTTTT
TRBJ2-3 | TRBV5-6 | TRBD2 | . | CASSTRLAPEADTQYF | TGTGCCAGCAGCACCCGACTAGCGCCGGAGGCAGATACGCAGTATTTT
TRBJ2-1 | TRBV29-1 | . | . | CSVKSGDSNEQFF | TGCAGCGTTAAGTCGGGAGACTCGAATGAGCAGTTCTTC
TRBJ1-2 | TRBV10-3 | . | . | CAISERGANYGYTF | TGTGCCATCAGTGAGCGGGGGGCGAACTATGGCTACACCTTC
TRBJ2-2 | TRBV11-2 | TRBD1 | . | CASSERTGVGELFF | TGTGCCAGCAGCGAGCGGACAGGGGTCGGGGAGCTGTTTTTT
TRBJ1-1 | TRBV4-2 | . | . | CASSKGRGLGAFF | TGTGCCAGCAGCAAAGGCAGGGGCCTGGGAGCTTTCTTT
TRBJ1-5 | TRBV2 | . | . | CASSGNSHQPQHF | TGTGCCAGCAGTGGCAACAGCCATCAGCCCCAGCATTTT
TRBJ1-2 | TRBV28 | TRBD1 | . | CASKTSGQGARGYTF | TGTGCCAGCAAGACTTCGGGACAGGGGGCAAGAGGCTACACCTTC
TRBJ1-5 | TRBV15 | . | . | CATSRDRVGQPQHF | TGTGCCACCAGCAGAGATCGGGTGGGTCAGCCCCAGCATTTT
TRBJ2-7 | TRBV11-2 | . | . | CASSPQAVTAYEQYF | TGTGCCAGCAGCCCTCAGGCAGTCACTGCCTACGAGCAGTACTTC
TRBJ1-5 | TRBV2 | TRBD1 | once | CASSWTGSNQPQHF | TGTGCCAGCAGTTGGACAGGGTCCAATCAGCCCCAGCATTTT
TRBJ1-1 | TRBV7-3 | . | . | CASSLTSSMNTEAFF | TGTGCCAGCAGCTTAACGTCCAGTATGAACACTGAAGCTTTCTTT
TRBJ1-2 | TRBV18 | TRBD1 | few | CASSPSQGAANYGYTF | TGTGCCAGCTCACCAAGTCAGGGGGCCGCTAACTATGGCTACACCTTC
TRBJ1-5 | TRBV7-8 | . | . | CASSSTPRDQPQHF | TGTGCCAGCAGCTCGACGCCACGGGATCAGCCCCAGCATTTT
TRBJ2-1 | TRBV29-1 | . | few | CSVEAGYPNEQFF | TGCAGCGTTGAAGCAGGGTATCCCAATGAGCAGTTCTTC
TRBJ2-5 | TRBV11-2 | . | . | CASRRPGLGGETQYF | TGTGCCAGCAGACGTCCGGGACTCGGGGGAGAGACCCAGTACTTC
TRBJ2-1 | TRBV7-3 | . | . | CASSPQIISYNEQFF | TGTGCCAGCAGCCCTCAGATAATCTCCTACAATGAGCAGTTCTTC
TRBJ2-7 | TRBV5-5 | TRBD1 | . | CASSFEGAPEQYF | TGTGCCAGCAGCTTCGAGGGGGCGCCCGAGCAGTACTTC
TRBJ1-2 | TRBV7-9 | TRBD1 | . | CASSLFSGTGPYGYTF | TGTGCCAGCAGCTTATTCTCCGGGACAGGGCCCTATGGCTACACCTTC
TRBJ2-1 | TRBV6-5 | TRBD2 | once | CASSLELAGVEGEQFF | TGTGCCAGCAGTTTGGAACTAGCGGGAGTAGAGGGTGAGCAGTTCTTC
TRBJ2-5 | TRBV5-4 | . | . | CASSPRGVAASWETQYF | TGTGCCAGCAGCCCTCGGGGAGTAGCGGCGTCCTGGGAGACCCAGTACTTC
TRBJ1-2 | TRBV7-2 | TRBD1 | few | CASSLSGGGYTF | TGTGCCAGCAGCCTATCAGGGGGTGGCTACACCTTC
TRBJ2-5 | TRBV11-2 | . | . | CASSLEPPGGAETQYF | TGTGCCAGCAGCTTAGAACCCCCCGGAGGGGCGGAGACCCAGTACTTC
TRBJ2-3 | TRBV7-9 | TRBD2 | . | CASSLNVMAAGEVDTQYF | TGTGCCAGCAGCTTAAACGTCATGGCCGCGGGGGAGGTCGATACGCAGTATTTT
TRBJ1-4 | TRBV7-9 | TRBD1 | . | CASSFPTGGSEKLFF | TGTGCCAGCAGCTTTCCGACAGGGGGAAGTGAAAAACTGTTTTTT